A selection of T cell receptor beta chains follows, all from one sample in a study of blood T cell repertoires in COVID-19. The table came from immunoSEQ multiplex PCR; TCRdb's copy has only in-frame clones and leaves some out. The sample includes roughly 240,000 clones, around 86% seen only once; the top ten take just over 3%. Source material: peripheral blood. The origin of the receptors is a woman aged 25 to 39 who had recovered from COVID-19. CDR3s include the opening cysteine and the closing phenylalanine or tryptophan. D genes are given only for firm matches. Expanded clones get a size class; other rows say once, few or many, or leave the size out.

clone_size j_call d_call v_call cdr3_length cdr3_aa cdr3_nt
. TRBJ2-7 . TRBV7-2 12 CASSSAYYEQYF TGTGCCAGCAGCTCCGCCTATTACGAGCAGTACTTC
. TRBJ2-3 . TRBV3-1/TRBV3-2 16 CASSQVVEVFADTQYF TGTGCCAGCAGCCAAGTCGTCGAGGTTTTTGCAGATACGCAGTATTTT
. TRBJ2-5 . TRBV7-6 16 CASSPAGGALQETQYF TGTGCCAGCAGCCCGGCTGGGGGGGCTCTCCAAGAGACCCAGTACTTC
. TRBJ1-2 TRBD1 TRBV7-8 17 CASSLGGQGLANYGYTF TGTGCCAGCAGCTTAGGGGGACAGGGTTTAGCTAACTATGGCTACACCTTC
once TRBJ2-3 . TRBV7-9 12 CASSSAGATQYF TGTGCCAGCAGCTCGGCAGGGGCTACGCAGTATTTT
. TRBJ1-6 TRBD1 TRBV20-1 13 CSASDRVNSPLHF TGCAGTGCTAGTGACAGGGTCAATTCACCCCTCCACTTT
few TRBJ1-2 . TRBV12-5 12 CASSGEYYGYTF TGTGCCAGTAGCGGGGAGTACTATGGCTACACCTTC
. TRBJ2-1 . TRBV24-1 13 CATSDPGYNEQFF TGTGCCACCAGTGATCCAGGCTACAATGAGCAGTTCTTC
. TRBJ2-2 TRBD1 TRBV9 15 CASSARQGWGGELFF TGTGCCAGCAGCGCTCGACAGGGGTGGGGCGGGGAGCTGTTTTTT
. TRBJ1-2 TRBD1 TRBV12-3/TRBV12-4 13 CASRQGAFYGYTF TGTGCCAGCCGACAGGGGGCTTTCTATGGCTACACCTTC
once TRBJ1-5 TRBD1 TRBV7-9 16 CASSLVRDREPGPQHF TGTGCCAGCAGCTTGGTGCGGGACAGGGAACCAGGGCCCCAGCATTTT
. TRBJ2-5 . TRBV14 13 CASSAQGRETQYF TGTGCCAGCAGCGCACAGGGAAGAGAGACCCAGTACTTC
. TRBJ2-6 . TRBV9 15 CASSPDLSGANVLTF TGTGCCAGCAGCCCAGATCTCTCTGGGGCCAACGTCCTGACTTTC
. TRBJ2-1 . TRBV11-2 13 CASSLGRDNEQFF TGTGCCAGCAGCTTAGGGAGGGACAATGAGCAGTTCTTC
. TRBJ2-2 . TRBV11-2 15 CASSSRVGAYGELFF TGTGCCAGCAGCTCCCGCGTGGGGGCGTACGGGGAGCTGTTTTTT
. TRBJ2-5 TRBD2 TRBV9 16 CASSQSTSGWLETQYF TGTGCCAGCAGTCAGTCGACTAGCGGATGGTTGGAGACCCAGTACTTC
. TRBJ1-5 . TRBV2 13 CASSSQGDQPQHF TGTGCCAGCTCCTCACAGGGCGATCAGCCCCAGCATTTT
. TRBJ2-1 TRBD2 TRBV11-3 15 CASSWRSGNYNEQFF TGTGCCAGCAGCTGGAGGAGCGGGAATTACAATGAGCAGTTCTTC
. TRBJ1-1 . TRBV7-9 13 CASSLEQNTEAFF TGTGCCAGCAGCTTAGAACAAAACACTGAAGCTTTCTTT
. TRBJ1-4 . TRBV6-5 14 CASREDRADEKLFF TGTGCCAGCAGGGAGGACCGGGCGGATGAAAAACTGTTTTTT
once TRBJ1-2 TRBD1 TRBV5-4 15 CASRSGGADNYGYTF TGTGCCAGCAGATCAGGGGGCGCGGATAACTATGGCTACACCTTC
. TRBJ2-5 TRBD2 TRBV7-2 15 CASSLSLAGVETQYF TGTGCCAGCAGCTTATCACTAGCGGGGGTAGAGACCCAGTACTTC
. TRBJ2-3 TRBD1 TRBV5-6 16 CASTRVGTEYTDTQYF TGTGCCAGCACCCGGGTAGGGACAGAGTACACAGATACGCAGTATTTT
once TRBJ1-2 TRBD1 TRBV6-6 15 CASSKDRASSQGYTF TGTGCCAGCAGTAAGGACAGGGCCAGCTCCCAAGGCTACACCTTC
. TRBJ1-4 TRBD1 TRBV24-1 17 CATRAGTDTLTNEKLFF TGTGCCACCAGAGCCGGGACAGACACTCTAACTAATGAAAAACTGTTTTTT
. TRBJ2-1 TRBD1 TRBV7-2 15 CASSLGDRGLNEQFF TGTGCCAGCAGCTTAGGCGACAGGGGGCTCAATGAGCAGTTCTTC
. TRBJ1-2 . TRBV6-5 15 CASSSEDILRGGYTF TGTGCCAGCAGCTCAGAAGATATTCTTAGGGGGGGCTACACCTTC
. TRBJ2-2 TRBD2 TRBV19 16 CASSIGLAGLAGELFF TGTGCCAGTAGTATAGGACTAGCGGGTTTGGCCGGGGAGCTGTTTTTT
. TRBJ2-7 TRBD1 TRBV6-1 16 CASSEGAAGGTYEQYF TGTGCCAGCAGTGAAGGAGCGGCAGGGGGCACCTACGAGCAGTACTTC